The source of this TCR beta chain is a study of blood T cell repertoires in COVID-19. Turning to the study itself: Sites in the United States, Italy and Spain provided acute and convalescent COVID-19 samples. Sample material is recorded as cDNA or gDNA derived from T cells, B-cell-depleted T cells, or PBMCs.

As originally analysed: Reference gene primer amplification gave estimated nucleated cell counts. Only in-frame clones appear in the TCRdb table, and some are missing; sequencing was by immunoSEQ multiplex PCR. D and trimming come from the DNA, and the V and J calls and clone size come from that table. The sample yields roughly 300,000 clones, about 89% seen once. Trimming removed 1 base from V and 8 bases from J, with 17 bases in between. CDR3 size: 15 residues. Per the germline V gene, CDR1 is LNHDA and CDR2 is SQIVND (reference sequence). This sequence was found in a woman aged 50 to 60 who had recovered from COVID-19. The V and J genes are TRBV19 and TRBJ1-2; D might be TRBD1 (6 bases). Sequencing input: peripheral blood. CDR3 region: CASSIGGGRDNGYTF. The CDR3, as DNA: TGTGCCAGTAGTATAGGTGGAGGCAGGGACAACGGCTACACCTTC.